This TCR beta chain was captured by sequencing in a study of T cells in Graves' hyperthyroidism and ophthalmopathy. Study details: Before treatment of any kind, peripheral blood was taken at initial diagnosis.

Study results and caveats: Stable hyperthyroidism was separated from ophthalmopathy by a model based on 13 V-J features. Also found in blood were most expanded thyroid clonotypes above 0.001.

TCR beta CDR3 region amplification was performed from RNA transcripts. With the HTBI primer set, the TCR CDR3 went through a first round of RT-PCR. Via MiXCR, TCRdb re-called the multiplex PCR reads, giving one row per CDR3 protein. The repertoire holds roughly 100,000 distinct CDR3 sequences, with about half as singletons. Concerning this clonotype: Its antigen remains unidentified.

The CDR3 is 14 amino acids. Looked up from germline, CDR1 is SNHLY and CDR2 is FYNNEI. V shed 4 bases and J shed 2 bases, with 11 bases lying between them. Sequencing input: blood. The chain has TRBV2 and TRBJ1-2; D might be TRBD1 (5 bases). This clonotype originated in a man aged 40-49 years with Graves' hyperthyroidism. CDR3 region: CASSAKTENYGYTF. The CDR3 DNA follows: TGTGCCAGCAGTGCTAAGACAGAGAACTATGGCTACACCTTC.